The present entry profiles one T cell receptor beta chain with its context. This specimen comes from a study of T cell changes during pregnancy in multiple sclerosis. The data were produced by immunoSEQ multiplex PCR, yet TCRdb's version contains in-frame clones alone and is incomplete. The sample carries fewer than 90,000 clones, over 85% recorded once. The CDR3 sequence is 14 residues long. V gave up 4 bases and J gave up 5 bases, with 14 bases separating them. Germline assignment: CDR1 SGHTA and CDR2 FQGTGA. Specimen: peripheral blood, collected in the first trimester of pregnancy. This sequence was found in a female donor with multiple sclerosis, enrolled in a pregnancy study. The rearrangement links TRBV7-3 to TRBJ2-5; D gene uncertain. Here the CDR3 reads CASSSSGALETQYF. DNA for the CDR3: TGTGCCAGCAGCTCCTCCGGAGCGCTGGAGACCCAGTACTTC.